This T cell receptor (beta chain) was retrieved from a study of neurological immune-mediated disorders. Study outcomes and limitations: No CDR3 amino acid sequences recurred among expanded clones across subjects, suggesting private repertoires in all groups. HTLV-1-associated myelopathy led in TCR clonal expansion, while multiple sclerosis ranked lowest, below healthy controls.

The cDNA was synthesized by 5'RACE incorporating 10-nucleotide random UMIs. TCRdb ran MiXCR on the 5' RACE reads and lists one entry per CDR3 protein. The sample comprises more than 45,000 distinct CDR3 sequences, about a tenth of which are singletons, and 21% rests with the top ten. The unsorted libraries originated from 2 million PBMCs that had been stored at -80 C. Germline lookup yields CDR1 SGHTA and CDR2 FQGTGA. The V and J ends lost 0 bases and 6 bases, in that order; junction bases with no gene match: 4. This CDR3 is 15 amino acids long. This clonotype was picked up many times. The antigen remains undetermined.

The clonotype originates from a woman in her 40s with HTLV-1-associated myelopathy (HAM/TSP). The V call is TRBV7-3, the J call TRBJ2-2, with 7 nucleotides matching TRBD1. Sequenced material: PBMCs. DNA for the CDR3: TGTGCCAGCAGCTTAACATTGCAGGGGGCCGGGGAGCTGTTTTTT. It specifies CASSLTLQGAGELFF.